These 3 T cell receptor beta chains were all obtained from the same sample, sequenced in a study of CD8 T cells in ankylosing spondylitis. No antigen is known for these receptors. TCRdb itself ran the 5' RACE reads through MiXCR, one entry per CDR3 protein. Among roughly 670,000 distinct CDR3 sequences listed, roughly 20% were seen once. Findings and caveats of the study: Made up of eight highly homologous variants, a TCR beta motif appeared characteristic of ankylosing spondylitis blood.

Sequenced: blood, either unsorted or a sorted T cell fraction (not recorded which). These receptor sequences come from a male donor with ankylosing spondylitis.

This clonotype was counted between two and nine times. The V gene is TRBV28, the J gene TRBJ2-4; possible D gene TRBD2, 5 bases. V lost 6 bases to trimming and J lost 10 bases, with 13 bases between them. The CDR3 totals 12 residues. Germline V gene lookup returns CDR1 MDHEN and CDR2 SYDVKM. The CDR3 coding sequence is TGTGCCAGCAGCCTGCGCCGGGAAATTCAGTACTTC. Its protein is CASSLRREIQYF.

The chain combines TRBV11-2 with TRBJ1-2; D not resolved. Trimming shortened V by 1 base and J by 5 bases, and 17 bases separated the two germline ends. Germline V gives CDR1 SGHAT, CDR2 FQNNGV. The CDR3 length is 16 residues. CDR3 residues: CASSLGGRRVGYGYTF. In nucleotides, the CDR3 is TGTGCCAGCAGCTTAGGAGGCCGACGGGTCGGGTATGGCTACACCTTC.

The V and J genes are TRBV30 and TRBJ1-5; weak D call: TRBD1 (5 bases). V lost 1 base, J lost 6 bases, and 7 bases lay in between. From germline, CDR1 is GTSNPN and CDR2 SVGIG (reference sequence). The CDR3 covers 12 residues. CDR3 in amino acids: CAWSAGRQPQHF. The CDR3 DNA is TGTGCCTGGAGTGCGGGGCGTCAGCCCCAGCATTTT. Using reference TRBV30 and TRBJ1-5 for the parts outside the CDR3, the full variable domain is SQTIHQWPATLVQPVGSPLSLECTVEGTSNPNLYWYRQAAGRGLQLLFYSVGIGQISSEVPQNLSASRPQDRQFILSSKKLLLSDSGFYLCAWSAGRQPQHFGDGTRLSIL.